Listed here is a single T cell receptor beta chain. Antigen: not known. Assay used: immunoSEQ multiplex PCR; TCRdb lists only in-frame clones, some missing. The sample consists of some 310,000 clones, 88% of them appearing once. The sample is drawn from a study of cytomegalovirus exposure and HLA in healthy donors. Notes on the study in general: The study designated 160 or so TCR beta chains cytomegalovirus-associated.

The CDR3 totals 18 residues. Germline-derived CDR1 and CDR2 are LGHNA and YNFKEQ. Trimming at V came to 3 bases and at J to 0 bases, leaving 9 bases not matched to a gene. This rearrangement joins TRBV4-2 to TRBJ1-1; 11 bases align to TRBD1. Material: PBMCs. This TCR came from a young man in good health and CMV-seronegative. This CDR3 is CASSQGQGGRPMNTEAFF. In DNA, the CDR3 is TGTGCCAGCAGCCAGGGACAGGGGGGGAGACCAATGAACACTGAAGCTTTCTTT.